The TCR beta chain described here comes from a study of blood T cell repertoires in COVID-19. Clones were read by immunoSEQ multiplex PCR, and TCRdb kept only the in-frame ones, dropping some. The table has 200,000 to 250,000 clones, 86% seen once. Germline-derived CDR1 and CDR2 are LNHDA and SQIVND (reference sequence). The V gene end was trimmed by 5 bases and the J gene end by 7 bases; junction bases not matched to a gene: 7. This CDR3 has 15 residues. The sequence was collected from a woman aged 50 to 60 in a cohort exposed to, infected with or recovered from COVID-19 (not recorded which). The sequencing input was PBMCs or T cells enriched from blood (not recorded which). This chain uses TRBV19 with TRBJ2-7; 14 bases align to TRBD2. Here the CDR3 DNA reads TGTGCCAGTAGTCCCGGGACTAGCGGGGGAAAAGAGCAGTACTTC. As protein: CASSPGTSGGKEQYF.